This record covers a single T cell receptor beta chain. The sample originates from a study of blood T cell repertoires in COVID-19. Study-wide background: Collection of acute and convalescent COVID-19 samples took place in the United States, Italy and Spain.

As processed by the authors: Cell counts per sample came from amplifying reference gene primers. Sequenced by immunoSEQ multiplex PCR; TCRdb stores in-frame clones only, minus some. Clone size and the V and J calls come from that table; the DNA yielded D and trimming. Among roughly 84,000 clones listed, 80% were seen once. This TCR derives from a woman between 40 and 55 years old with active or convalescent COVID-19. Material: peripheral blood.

The chain's CDR3 is CASSRPVGGQETQYF. The CDR3 nucleotides are TGTGCCAGCAGCCGCCCTGTCGGGGGCCAAGAGACCCAGTACTTC. V gene TRBV7-9 combines with J gene TRBJ2-5; tentatively, D is TRBD2 (6 bases). Trimming shortened V by 5 bases and J by 1 base, and 14 bases separated the two germline ends. Germline assignment: CDR1 SEHNR and CDR2 FQNEAQ (reference sequence). This CDR3 comprises 15 residues.